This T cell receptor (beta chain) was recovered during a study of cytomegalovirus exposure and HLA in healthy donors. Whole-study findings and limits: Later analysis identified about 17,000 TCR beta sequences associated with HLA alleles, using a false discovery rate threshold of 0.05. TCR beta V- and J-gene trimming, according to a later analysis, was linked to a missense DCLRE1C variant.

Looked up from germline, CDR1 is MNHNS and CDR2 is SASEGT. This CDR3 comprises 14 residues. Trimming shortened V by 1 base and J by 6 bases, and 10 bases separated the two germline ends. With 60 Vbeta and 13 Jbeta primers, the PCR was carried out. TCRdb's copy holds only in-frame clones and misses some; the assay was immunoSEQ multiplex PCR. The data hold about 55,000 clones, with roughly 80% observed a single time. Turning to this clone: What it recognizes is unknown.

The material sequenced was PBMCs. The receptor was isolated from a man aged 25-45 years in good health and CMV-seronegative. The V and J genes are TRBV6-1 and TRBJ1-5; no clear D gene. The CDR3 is CASSEVLPGQPQHF. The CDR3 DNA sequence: TGTGCCAGCAGTGAAGTTTTGCCCGGTCAGCCCCAGCATTTT.